The 4 T cell receptor beta chains below come from one sample, sequenced in a study of shared clonotypes between healthy human individuals. Profiling relied on immunoSEQ multiplex PCR, and the TCRdb table lists in-frame clones only, not all of them. The sample consists of roughly 850,000 clones, approximately 97% of them appearing once. Naive CD8 isolation took CD45RO-negative cells positively selected for CCR7 and excluded terminally differentiated effector memory CD45RA+ cells. Material for sequencing was naive CD8+ T cells sorted from blood. These receptors were collected from a man in his thirties or forties in good health.

The chain has TRBV7-9 and TRBJ2-5; TRBD1 might be the D (5 bases). The CDR3 is 13 amino acids. V lost 5 bases and J 5 bases, leaving 12 bases between the germline ends. From germline, CDR1 is SEHNR and CDR2 FQNEAQ (reference sequence). CDR3 sequence reads: CASSPQEWETQYF. The CDR3 DNA follows: TGTGCCAGCAGCCCACAGGAATGGGAGACCCAGTACTTC. The full variable domain, completed using reference TRBV7-9 and TRBJ2-5, is DTGVSQNPRHKITKRGQNVTFRCDPISEHNRLYWYRQTLGQGPEFLTYFQNEAQLEKSRLLSDRFSAERPKGSFSTLEIQRTEQGDSAMYLCASSPQEWETQYFGPGTRLLVL.

The rearrangement uses TRBV5-1 and TRBJ2-7; D not certain. Looked up from germline, CDR1 is SGHRS and CDR2 is YFSETQ. V dropped 4 bases and J dropped 4 bases, with 12 bases sitting between them. This CDR3 spans 13 amino acids. For the CDR3, the DNA is TGCGCCAGCAGCGCCCGACTTGGGTACGAGCAGTACTTC. Translation gives CASSARLGYEQYF.

This rearrangement joins TRBV19 to TRBJ2-7; 10 bases match TRBD2. Germline V gene lookup returns CDR1 LNHDA and CDR2 SQIVND (reference sequence). J lost 3 bases, V lost 7 bases, and 3 bases had no gene match. The CDR3 loop spans 13 amino acids. The CDR3 nucleotides read TGTGCCAGTAATCTAGCGGGAGACTACGAGCAGTACTTC. It codes for CASNLAGDYEQYF. Together with reference TRBV19 and TRBJ2-7, the CDR3 gives the full variable domain: DGGITQSPKYLFRKEGQNVTLSCEQNLNHDAMYWYRQDPGQGLRLIYYSQIVNDFQKGDIAEGYSVSREKKESFPLTVTSAQKNPTAFYLCASNLAGDYEQYFGPGTRLTVT.

The rearrangement links TRBV7-9 to TRBJ2-1; D is undetermined. The CDR3 has 15 residues. The germline V gene encodes CDR1 SEHNR and CDR2 FQNEAQ (reference sequence). V was cut by 5 bases and J by 4 bases, with 15 bases left in between. DNA for the CDR3: TGTGCCAGCAGCACAGCCGAACAGTTGTACAATGAGCAGTTCTTC. Its translation: CASSTAEQLYNEQFF.